This note documents a single T cell receptor (beta chain) sequence. As yet, its antigen is unknown. Only in-frame clones appear in the TCRdb table, and some are missing; sequencing was by immunoSEQ multiplex PCR. The sample contains more than 150,000 clones, around nine tenths of which appear only once. The data are from a study of T cell responses to AZD1222 COVID-19 vaccine. Germline values: CDR1 MDHEN, CDR2 SYDVKM. The CDR3 is 14 residues long. The germline V and J ends were trimmed by 4 bases and 0 bases, with 10 bases remaining between them. Findings of the study overall: The study identified only 6 or 7 AZD1222 recipients as seropositive at baseline. Clonal diversity was possibly underestimated, and white British individuals and females predominated among donors. CD4 TCRs covered the whole spike, strongest at regions 160-218 and 743-854. Scientists sampled the repertoires only once the peak T cell response had passed.

Here the sequenced sample was peripheral blood, taken after recovery from COVID-19. This receptor was obtained from an adult who had recovered from COVID-19. The chain recombines TRBV28 with TRBJ2-7; D is undetermined. For the CDR3, the DNA is TGTGCCAGCAGTTCACCGGCGCACTCCTACGAGCAGTACTTC. Translating gives CASSSPAHSYEQYF.